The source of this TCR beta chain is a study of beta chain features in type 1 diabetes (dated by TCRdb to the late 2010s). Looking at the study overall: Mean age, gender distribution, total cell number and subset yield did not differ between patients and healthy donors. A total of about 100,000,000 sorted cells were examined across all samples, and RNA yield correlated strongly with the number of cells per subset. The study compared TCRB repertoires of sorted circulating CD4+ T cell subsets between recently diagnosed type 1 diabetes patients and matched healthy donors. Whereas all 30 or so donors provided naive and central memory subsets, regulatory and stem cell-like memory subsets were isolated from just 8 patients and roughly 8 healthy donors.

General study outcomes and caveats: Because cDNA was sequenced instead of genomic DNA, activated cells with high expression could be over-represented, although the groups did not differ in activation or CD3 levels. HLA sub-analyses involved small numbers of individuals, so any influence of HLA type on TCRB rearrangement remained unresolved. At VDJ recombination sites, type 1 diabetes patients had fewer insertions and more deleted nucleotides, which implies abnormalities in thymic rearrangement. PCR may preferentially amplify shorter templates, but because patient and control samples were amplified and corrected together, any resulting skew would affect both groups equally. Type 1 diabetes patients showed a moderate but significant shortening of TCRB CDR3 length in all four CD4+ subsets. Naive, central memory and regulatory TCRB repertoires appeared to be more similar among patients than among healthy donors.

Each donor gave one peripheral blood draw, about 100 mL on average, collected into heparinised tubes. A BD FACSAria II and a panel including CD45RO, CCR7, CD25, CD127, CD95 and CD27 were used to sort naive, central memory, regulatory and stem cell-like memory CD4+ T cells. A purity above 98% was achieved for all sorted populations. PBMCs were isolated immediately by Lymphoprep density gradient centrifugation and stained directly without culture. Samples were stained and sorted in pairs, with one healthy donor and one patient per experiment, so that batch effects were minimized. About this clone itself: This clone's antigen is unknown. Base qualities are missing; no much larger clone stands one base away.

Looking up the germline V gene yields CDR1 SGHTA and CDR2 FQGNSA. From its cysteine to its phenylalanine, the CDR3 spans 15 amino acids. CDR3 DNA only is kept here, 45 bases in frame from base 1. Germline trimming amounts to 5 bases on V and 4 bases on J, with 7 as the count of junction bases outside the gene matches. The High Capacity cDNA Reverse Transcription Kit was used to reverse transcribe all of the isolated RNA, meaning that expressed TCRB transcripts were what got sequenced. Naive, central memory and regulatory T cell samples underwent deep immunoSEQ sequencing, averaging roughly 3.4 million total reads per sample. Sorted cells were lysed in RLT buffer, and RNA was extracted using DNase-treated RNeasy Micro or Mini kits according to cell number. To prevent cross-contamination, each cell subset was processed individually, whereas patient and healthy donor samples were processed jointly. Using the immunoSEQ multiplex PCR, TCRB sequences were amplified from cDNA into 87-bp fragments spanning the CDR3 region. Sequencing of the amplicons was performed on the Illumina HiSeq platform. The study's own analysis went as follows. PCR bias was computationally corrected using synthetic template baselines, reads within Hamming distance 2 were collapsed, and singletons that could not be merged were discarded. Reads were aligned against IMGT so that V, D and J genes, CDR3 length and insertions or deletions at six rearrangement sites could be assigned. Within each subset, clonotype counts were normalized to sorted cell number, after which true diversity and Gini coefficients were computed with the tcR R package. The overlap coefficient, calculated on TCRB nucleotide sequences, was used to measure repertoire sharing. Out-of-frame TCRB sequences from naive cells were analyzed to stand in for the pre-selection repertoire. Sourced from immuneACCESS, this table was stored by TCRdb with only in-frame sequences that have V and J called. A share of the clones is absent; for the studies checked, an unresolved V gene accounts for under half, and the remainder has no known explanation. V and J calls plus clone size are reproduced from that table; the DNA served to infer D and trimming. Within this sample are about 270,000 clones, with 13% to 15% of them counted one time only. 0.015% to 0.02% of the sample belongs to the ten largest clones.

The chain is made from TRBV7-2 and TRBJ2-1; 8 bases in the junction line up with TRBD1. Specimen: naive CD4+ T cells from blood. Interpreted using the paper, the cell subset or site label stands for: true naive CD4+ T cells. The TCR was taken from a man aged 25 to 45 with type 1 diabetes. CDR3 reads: CASSPTGGVYNEQFF. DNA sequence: TGTGCCAGCAGCCCTACAGGGGGAGTTTACAATGAGCAGTTCTTC.